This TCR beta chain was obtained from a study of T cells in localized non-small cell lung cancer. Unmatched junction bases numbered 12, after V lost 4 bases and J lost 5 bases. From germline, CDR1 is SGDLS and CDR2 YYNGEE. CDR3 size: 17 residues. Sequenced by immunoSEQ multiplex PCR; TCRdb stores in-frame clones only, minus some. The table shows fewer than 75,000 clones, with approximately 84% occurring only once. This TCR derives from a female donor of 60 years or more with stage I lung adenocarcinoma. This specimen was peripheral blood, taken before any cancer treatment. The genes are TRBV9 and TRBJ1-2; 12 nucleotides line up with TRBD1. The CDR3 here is CASSLGTGGPEGYGYTF. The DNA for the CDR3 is TGTGCCAGCAGCCTAGGGACAGGGGGCCCCGAGGGGTATGGCTACACCTTC.